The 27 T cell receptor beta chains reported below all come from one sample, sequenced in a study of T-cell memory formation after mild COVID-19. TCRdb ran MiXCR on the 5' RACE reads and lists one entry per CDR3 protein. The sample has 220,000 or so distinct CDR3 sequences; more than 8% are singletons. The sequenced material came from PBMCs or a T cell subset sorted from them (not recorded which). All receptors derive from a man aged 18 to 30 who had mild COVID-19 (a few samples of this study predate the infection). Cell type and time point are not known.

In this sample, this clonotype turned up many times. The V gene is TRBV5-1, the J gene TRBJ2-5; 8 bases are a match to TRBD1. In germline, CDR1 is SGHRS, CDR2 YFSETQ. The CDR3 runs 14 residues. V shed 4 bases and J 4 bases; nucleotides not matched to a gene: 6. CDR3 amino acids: CASSKGQGLETQYF. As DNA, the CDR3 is TGCGCCAGCAGCAAAGGACAGGGCTTAGAGACCCAGTACTTC.

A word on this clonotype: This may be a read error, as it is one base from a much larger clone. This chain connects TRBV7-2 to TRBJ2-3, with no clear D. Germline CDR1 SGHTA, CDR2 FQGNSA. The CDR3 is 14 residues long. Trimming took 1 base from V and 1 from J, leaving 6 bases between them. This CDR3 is CASSLDAGTDTQYF. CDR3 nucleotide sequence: TGTGCCAGCAGCTTAGATGCGGGCACAGATACGCAGTATTTT.

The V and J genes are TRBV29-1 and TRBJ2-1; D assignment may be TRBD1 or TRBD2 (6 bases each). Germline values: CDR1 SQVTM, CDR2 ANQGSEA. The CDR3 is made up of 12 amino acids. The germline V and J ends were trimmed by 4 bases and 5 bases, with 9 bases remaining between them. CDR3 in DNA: TGCAGCGTTGGGAGGGGGGACAATGAGCAGTTCTTC. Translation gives CSVGRGDNEQFF.

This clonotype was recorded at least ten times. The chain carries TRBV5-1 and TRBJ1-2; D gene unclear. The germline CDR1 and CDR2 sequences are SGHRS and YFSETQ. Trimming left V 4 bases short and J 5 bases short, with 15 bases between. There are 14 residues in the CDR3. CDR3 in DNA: TGCGCCAGCAGCCTGGCTCCGTCCGATTATGGCTACACCTTC. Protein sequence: CASSLAPSDYGYTF.

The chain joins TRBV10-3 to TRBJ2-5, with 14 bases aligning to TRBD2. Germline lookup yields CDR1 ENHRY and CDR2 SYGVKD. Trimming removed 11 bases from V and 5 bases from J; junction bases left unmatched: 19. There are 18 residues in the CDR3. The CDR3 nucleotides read TGTGCCCCCTCTCCTCCCCAGGGACTAGCGGGAGAATGGGAGACCCAGTACTTC. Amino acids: CAPSPPQGLAGEWETQYF.

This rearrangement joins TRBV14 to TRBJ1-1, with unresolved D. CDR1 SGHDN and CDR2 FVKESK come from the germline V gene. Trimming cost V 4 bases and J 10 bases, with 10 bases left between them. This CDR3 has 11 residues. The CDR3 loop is CASSPYRRAFF. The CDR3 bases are TGTGCCAGCAGCCCATACAGACGAGCTTTCTTT.

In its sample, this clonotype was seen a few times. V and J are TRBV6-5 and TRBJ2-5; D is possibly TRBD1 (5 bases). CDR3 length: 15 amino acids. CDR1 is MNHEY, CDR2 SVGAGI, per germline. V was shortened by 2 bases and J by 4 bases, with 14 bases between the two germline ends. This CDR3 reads CASSYLRGNRETQYF. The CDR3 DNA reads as TGTGCCAGCAGTTACCTAAGGGGAAATCGAGAGACCCAGTACTTC.

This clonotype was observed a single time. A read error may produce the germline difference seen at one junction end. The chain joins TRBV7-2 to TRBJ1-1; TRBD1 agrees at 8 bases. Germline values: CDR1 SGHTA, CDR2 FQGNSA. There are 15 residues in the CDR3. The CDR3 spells CDSSLRTGMYTEAFF. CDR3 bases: TGTGACAGCAGCCTCCGGACAGGGATGTACACTGAAGCTTTCTTT.

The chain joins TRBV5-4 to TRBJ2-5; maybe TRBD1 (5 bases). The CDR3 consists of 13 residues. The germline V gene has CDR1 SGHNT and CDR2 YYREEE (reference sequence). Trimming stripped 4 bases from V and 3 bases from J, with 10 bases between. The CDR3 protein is CASSVGAEETQYF. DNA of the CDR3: TGTGCCAGCAGCGTAGGGGCGGAAGAGACCCAGTACTTC.

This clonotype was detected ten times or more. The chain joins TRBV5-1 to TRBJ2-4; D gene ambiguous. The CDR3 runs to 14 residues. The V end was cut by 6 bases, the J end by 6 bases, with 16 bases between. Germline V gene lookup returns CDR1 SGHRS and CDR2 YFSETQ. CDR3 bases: TGCGCCAGCACCCCCGACGCGCTAATAAACATTCAGTACTTC. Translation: CASTPDALINIQYF.

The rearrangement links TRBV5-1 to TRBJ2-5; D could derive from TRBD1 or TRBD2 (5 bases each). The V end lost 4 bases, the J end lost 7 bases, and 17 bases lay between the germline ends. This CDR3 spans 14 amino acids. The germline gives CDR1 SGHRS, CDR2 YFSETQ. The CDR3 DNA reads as TGCGCCAGCAGCGCCGGGGACCCCGTTGGGACCCAGTACTTC. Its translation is CASSAGDPVGTQYF.

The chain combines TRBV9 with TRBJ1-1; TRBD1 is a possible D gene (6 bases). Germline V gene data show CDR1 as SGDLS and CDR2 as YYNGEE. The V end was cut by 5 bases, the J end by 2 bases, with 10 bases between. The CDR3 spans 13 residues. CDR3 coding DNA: TGTGCCAGCAGTCAGGGGACCAACACTGAAGCTTTCTTT. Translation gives CASSQGTNTEAFF.

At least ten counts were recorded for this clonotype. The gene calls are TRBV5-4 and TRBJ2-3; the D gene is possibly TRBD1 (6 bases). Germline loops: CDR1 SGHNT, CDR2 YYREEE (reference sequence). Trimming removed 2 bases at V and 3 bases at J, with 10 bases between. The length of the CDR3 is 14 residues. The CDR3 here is CASSFKGGTDTQYF. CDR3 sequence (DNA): TGTGCCAGCAGCTTCAAAGGGGGAACAGATACGCAGTATTTT.

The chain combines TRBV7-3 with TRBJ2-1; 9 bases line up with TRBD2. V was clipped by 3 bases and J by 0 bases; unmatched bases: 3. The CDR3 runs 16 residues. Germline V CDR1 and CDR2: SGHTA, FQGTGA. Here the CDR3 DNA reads TGTGCCAGCAGCTTCCGACTAGCGGTCTCCTACAATGAGCAGTTCTTC. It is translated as CASSFRLAVSYNEQFF.

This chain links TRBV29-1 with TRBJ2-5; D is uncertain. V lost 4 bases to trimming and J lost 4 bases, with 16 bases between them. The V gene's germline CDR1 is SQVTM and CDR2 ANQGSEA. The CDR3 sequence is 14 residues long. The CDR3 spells CSVGNSAVGETQYF. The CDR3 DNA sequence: TGCAGCGTTGGAAATTCCGCGGTGGGAGAGACCCAGTACTTC. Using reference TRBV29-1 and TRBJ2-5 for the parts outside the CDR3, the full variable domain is SAVISQKPSRDICQRGTSLTIQCQVDSQVTMMFWYRQQPGQSLTLIATANQGSEATYESGFVIDKFPISRPNLTFSTLTVSNMSPEDSSIYLCSVGNSAVGETQYFGPGTRLLVL.

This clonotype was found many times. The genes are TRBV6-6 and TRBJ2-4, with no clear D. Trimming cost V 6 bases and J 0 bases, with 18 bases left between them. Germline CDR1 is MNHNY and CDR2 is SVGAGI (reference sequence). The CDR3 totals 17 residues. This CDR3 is CASSTMPQAIAKNIQYF. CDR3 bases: TGTGCCAGCAGCACCATGCCGCAGGCCATAGCCAAAAACATTCAGTACTTC.

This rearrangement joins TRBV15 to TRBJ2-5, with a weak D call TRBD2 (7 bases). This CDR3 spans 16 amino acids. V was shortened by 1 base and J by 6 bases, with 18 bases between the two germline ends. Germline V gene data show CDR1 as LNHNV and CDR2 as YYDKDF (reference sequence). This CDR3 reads CATSRGGGGAVKTQYF. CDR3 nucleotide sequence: TGTGCCACCAGCAGAGGAGGAGGGGGGGCCGTTAAGACCCAGTACTTC.

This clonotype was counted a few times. The CDR3: CASSEGTPETQYF. The CDR3 DNA follows: TGCGCCAGCAGTGAAGGTACCCCAGAGACCCAGTACTTC. V and J are TRBV10-2 and TRBJ2-5; D is unclear. Looked up from germline, CDR1 is WSHSY and CDR2 is SAAADI. The CDR3 has 13 amino acids. Trimming took 3 bases from V and 4 from J, leaving 9 bases between them.

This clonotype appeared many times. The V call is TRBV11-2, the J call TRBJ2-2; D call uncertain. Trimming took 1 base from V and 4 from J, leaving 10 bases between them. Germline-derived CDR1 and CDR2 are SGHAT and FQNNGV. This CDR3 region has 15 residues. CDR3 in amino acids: CASSLVAFGTGELFF. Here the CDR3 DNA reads TGTGCCAGCAGCTTAGTCGCTTTTGGCACCGGGGAGCTGTTTTTT. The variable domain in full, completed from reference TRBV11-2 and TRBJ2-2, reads EAGVAQSPRYKIIEKRQSVAFWCNPISGHATLYWYQQILGQGPKLLIQFQNNGVVDDSQLPKDRFSAERLKGVDSTLKIQPAKLEDSAVYLCASSLVAFGTGELFFGEGSRLTVL.

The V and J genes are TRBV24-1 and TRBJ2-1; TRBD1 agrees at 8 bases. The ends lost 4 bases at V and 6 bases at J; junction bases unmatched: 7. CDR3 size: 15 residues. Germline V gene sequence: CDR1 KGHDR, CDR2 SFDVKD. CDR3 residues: CATSDRGQGSNEQFF. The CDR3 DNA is TGTGCCACCAGTGACCGAGGACAGGGCAGCAATGAGCAGTTCTTC.

The CDR3 spells CASSYGQGARETQYF. The CDR3 DNA sequence: TGTGCCAGCAGCTACGGACAGGGGGCTCGGGAGACCCAGTACTTC. The chain carries TRBV5-4 and TRBJ2-5; 11 bases are shared with TRBD1. The CDR3 length is 15 residues. Germline V gives CDR1 SGHNT, CDR2 YYREEE (reference sequence). With V trimmed by 3 bases and J by 5 bases, 6 bases remained unmatched.

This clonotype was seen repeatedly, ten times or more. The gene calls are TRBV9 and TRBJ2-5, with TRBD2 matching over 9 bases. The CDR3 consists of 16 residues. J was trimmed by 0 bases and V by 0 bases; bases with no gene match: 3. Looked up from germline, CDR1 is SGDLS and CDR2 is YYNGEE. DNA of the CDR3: TGTGCCAGCAGCGTAGCTAGCGGGGATTACCAAGAGACCCAGTACTTC. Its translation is CASSVASGDYQETQYF.

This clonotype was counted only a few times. The CDR3 here is CSSPRHLGNTEAFF. DNA for the CDR3: TGCAGTTCTCCCCGACATCTAGGGAACACTGAAGCTTTCTTT. This chain uses TRBV20-1 with TRBJ1-1; D is ambiguous. Germline V gene sequence: CDR1 DFQATT, CDR2 SNEGSKA (reference sequence). There are 14 residues in the CDR3. Trimming took off 8 bases at V and 1 base at J, with 17 bases between the two ends.

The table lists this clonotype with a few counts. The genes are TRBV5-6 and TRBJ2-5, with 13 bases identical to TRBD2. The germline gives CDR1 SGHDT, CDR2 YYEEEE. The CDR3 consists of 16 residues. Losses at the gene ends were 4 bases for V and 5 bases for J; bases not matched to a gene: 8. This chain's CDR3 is CASSLRLAGGGETQYF. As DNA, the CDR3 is TGTGCCAGCAGCCTTCGACTAGCGGGGGGCGGGGAGACCCAGTACTTC.

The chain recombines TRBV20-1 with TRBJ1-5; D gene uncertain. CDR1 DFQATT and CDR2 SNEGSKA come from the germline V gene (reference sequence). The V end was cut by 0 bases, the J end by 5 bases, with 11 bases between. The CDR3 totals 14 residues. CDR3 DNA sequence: TGCAGTGCTAGAGAGTGGGTTTGGGATCAGCCCCAGCATTTT. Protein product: CSAREWVWDQPQHF.

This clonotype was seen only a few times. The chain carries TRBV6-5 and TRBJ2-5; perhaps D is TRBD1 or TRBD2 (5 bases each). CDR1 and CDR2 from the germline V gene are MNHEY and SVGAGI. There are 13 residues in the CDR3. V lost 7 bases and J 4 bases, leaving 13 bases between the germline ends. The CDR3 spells CASTIPGLETQYF. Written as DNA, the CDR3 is TGTGCCAGCACCATTCCGGGGCTAGAGACCCAGTACTTC.

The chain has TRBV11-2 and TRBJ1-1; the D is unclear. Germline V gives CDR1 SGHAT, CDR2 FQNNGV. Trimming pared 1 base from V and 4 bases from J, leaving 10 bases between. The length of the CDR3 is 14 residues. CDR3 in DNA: TGTGCCAGCAGCTTAGTCGCGGGGATCACTGAAGCTTTCTTT. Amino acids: CASSLVAGITEAFF.